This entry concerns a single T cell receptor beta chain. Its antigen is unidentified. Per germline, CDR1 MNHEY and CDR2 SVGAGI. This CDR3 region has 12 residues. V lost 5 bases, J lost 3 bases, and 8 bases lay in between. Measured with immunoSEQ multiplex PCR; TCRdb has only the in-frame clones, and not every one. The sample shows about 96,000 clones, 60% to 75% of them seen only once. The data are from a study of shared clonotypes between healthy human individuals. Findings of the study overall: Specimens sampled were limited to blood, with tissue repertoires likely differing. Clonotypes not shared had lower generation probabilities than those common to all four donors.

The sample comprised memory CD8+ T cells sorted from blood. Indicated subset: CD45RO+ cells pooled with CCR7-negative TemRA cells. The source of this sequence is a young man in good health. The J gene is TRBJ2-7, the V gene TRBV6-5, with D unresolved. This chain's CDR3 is CASSSVNYEQYF. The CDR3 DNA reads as TGTGCCAGCAGTAGCGTCAACTACGAGCAGTACTTC.